This entry features one T cell receptor beta chain sequence. Its antigen is unknown. Within one base of it there is no much larger clone, and no base qualities were kept. The sample belongs to a study of blood T cell repertoires in COVID-19 (dated by TCRdb to between 2020 and 2021). With regard to the full study: Collaborator samples came from the United States, Italy and Spain and covered acute and convalescent phases of COVID-19. The material from the prospective study consisted of cDNA or gDNA derived from T cells, B-cell-depleted T cells, or PBMCs. The dataset comprised deeply sampled blood TCRbeta repertoires from subjects exposed to, actively infected with, or recovered from COVID-19. The repertoires were released in a freely available public database meant as a resource for research on the immune response to SARS-CoV-2. Samples were obtained from the ongoing ImmuneRACE study (first 160 participants) and from 950 to 1,500 subjects provided by 6 global collaborators. The sample metadata nearly always contained a de-identified subject ID, COVID-19 status, age in years and sex. Where available, HLA class I and class II types were obtained from metadata supplied by the sample provider rather than from assay-based typing.

At the junction V is shortened by 1 base and J by 3 bases, with 10 bases in between. Inclusive of the bounding cysteine and phenylalanine, the CDR3 is 16 residues long. Only the CDR3 region is kept as DNA, spanning 48 bases read in frame from base 1. The germline V gene (reference sequence) specifies LGHDT as CDR1 and YNNKEL as CDR2. Study-level results and caveats: How much clinical and demographic metadata was included differed by source and by participant, and the metadata was provided uncurated.

One collaborating source in Seattle enrolled patients while the patients were actively infected and followed the patients over time throughout the course of disease. Each collaborating institution followed its own protocols to collect whole blood in K2EDTA tubes. For TCRbeta analysis, collaborators shipped samples as frozen whole blood, isolated PBMCs, or DNA extracted from either of those sample types. TCRbeta CDR3 regions were amplified from genomic DNA using the immunoSEQ Assay, a bias-controlled multiplex PCR. As for how the authors treated the data: Nucleated cell counts per sample were estimated from amplification of reference gene primers within the assay. To quantify the absolute abundance of each unique TCRbeta CDR3 rearrangement, sequence reads were collapsed and filtered. For each sample, productive Simpson clonality was calculated as the square root of Simpson's diversity index over productive rearrangements. Not all clones reach the TCRdb copy of this immuneACCESS table, which keeps in-frame sequences only. Checked studies attribute under half of the gap to unresolved V genes and leave the rest unexplained. V and J calls and clone size are copied from that table; D and trimming were computed from the DNA. This sample gives approximately 390,000 clones in total; about 87% of them show up just once. The top ten constitute roughly 2% of the sample.

Specimen: peripheral blood. The chain is encoded by TRBV3-1 (or the pseudogene TRBV3-2) joined to TRBJ1-6; no D gene can be assigned with confidence. This TCR was recovered from a woman aged 60-75 years with COVID-19, enrolled during active disease. CDR3 reads: CASSQATTVYNSPLHF. The DNA sequence reads TGTGCCAGCAGCCAAGCAACAACCGTCTATAATTCACCCCTCCACTTT.